This passage covers 9 T cell receptor beta chains from one sample sequenced in a study of blood T cell repertoires in COVID-19. Using immunoSEQ multiplex PCR, the repertoire was profiled, and TCRdb retains in-frame clones only, with some absent. Of 190,000 or so clones in the sample, approximately 90% are singletons; the top ten hold approximately 6.2%. Sequenced: peripheral blood. Every receptor here comes from a man between 60 and 70 years old who had recovered from COVID-19.

V gene TRBV21-1 combines with J gene TRBJ2-5; the D call TRBD1 from the table was never checked on the DNA. TRBV21-1 is described as a pseudogene. The CDR3 is 15 amino acids. The CDR3 is CASSQRTGLNETQYF. CDR3 nucleotide sequence: TGTGCCAGCAGCCAGCGGACAGGACTCAATGAGACCCAGTACTTC.

For the CDR3, the DNA is TGTGCCAGTCAAGGGTCCGGGACAGCTCCCTACGAGCAGTACTTC. It translates to CASQGSGTAPYEQYF. The chain couples TRBV19 to TRBJ2-7; 7 nucleotides align to TRBD1. The CDR3 extends over 15 amino acids. Germline assignment: CDR1 LNHDA and CDR2 SQIVND (reference sequence). V lost 8 bases to trimming and J lost 2 bases; unmatched junction nucleotides: 12.

The chain is built from TRBV24-1 and TRBJ1-5; 7 bases are a match to TRBD1. The CDR3 loop spans 13 amino acids. Germline loops: CDR1 KGHDR, CDR2 SFDVKD. The V segment lost 10 bases and the J segment 0 bases; nucleotides outside the gene matches: 2. The DNA of the CDR3 is TGTGCCACAGGGACAGATAGCAATCAGCCCCAGCATTTT. Amino acids: CATGTDSNQPQHF.

CDR3 residues: CAGKGVGNQPQHF. The CDR3 DNA reads TGTGCCGGAAAAGGGGTGGGCAATCAGCCCCAGCATTTT. The J gene is TRBJ1-5, the V gene TRBV18; a possible D gene is TRBD1 (5 bases). The ends were cut back, 11 bases at V and 2 bases at J, with 13 bases in the middle. CDR1 is KGHSH and CDR2 is LQKENI in the germline V gene. The CDR3 extends over 13 amino acids.

This chain uses TRBV29-1 with TRBJ2-7; tentatively, D is TRBD2 (6 bases). Trimming cost V 4 bases and J 3 bases, with 10 bases left between them. The CDR3 covers 12 residues. The germline V gene encodes CDR1 SQVTM and CDR2 ANQGSEA. The CDR3 reads CSVARGSYEQYF. The CDR3 DNA sequence: TGCAGCGTTGCCCGGGGGAGCTACGAGCAGTACTTC.

The V and J genes are TRBV24-1 and TRBJ1-4, with 10 bases matching TRBD1. V was pared by 5 bases and J by 4 bases, with 3 bases of the junction left unmatched. The CDR3 is 15 amino acids. Looked up from germline, CDR1 is KGHDR and CDR2 is SFDVKD. CDR3: CATSGGTGVNEKLFF. CDR3 DNA: TGTGCCACCAGTGGCGGGACAGGGGTTAATGAAAAACTGTTTTTT.

The gene calls are TRBV21-1 and TRBJ2-1; no DNA check was done on the table's D call, TRBD2. TRBV21-1 is marked as a pseudogene. The CDR3 length is 18 residues. The CDR3 sequence is CASSTETSGGPHRNEQFF. The CDR3 bases are TGTGCCAGCAGCACCGAGACTAGCGGGGGCCCTCACAGGAATGAGCAGTTCTTC.

The CDR3 loop reads CASSLAFGGDRGTAFF. DNA for the CDR3: TGTGCCAGCAGCTTAGCCTTTGGGGGGGACAGGGGTACGGCTTTCTTT. J is TRBJ1-1 and V is TRBV7-2, with 10 positions matching TRBD1. There are 16 residues in the CDR3. Unmatched junction bases numbered 12, after V lost 0 bases and J lost 11 bases. Germline V gene lookup returns CDR1 SGHTA and CDR2 FQGNSA.

The CDR3 spells CARGVPGGNTIYF. In DNA form, the CDR3 reads TGTGCCAGGGGTGTCCCTGGCGGAAACACCATATATTTT. The chain couples TRBV30 to TRBJ1-3; TRBD1 might be the D (5 bases). Per germline, CDR1 GTSNPN and CDR2 SVGIG (reference sequence). The germline V and J ends were trimmed by 8 bases and 4 bases, with 15 bases remaining between them. CDR3 size: 13 residues.